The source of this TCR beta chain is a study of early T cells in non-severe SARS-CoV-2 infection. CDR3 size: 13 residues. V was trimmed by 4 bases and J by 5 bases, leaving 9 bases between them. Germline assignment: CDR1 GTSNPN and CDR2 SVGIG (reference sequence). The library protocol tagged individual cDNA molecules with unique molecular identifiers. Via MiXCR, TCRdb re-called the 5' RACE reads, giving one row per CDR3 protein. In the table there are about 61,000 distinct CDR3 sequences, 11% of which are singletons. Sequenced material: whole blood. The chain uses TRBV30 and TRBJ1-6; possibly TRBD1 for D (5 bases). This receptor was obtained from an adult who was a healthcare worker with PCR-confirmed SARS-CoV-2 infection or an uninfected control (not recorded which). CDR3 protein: CAWKTDNNSPLHF. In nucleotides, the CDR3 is TGTGCCTGGAAGACAGATAATAATTCACCCCTCCACTTT.